A selection of T cell receptor beta chains follows, all from one sample in a study of T cell responses to AZD1222 COVID-19 vaccine. Measured with immunoSEQ multiplex PCR; TCRdb has only the in-frame clones, and not every one. The table lists about 120,000 clones, around 93% of them singletons. Sequencing was performed on peripheral blood, taken 28 days after the second AZD1222 dose. The receptors stem from an adult who received the AZD1222 COVID-19 vaccine. Each CDR3 is given with its conserved first and last residue. D genes are given only for firm matches. The size entry is marked missing in some rows and otherwise reads once, few, many or a size class.

j_gene | d_gene | len | v_gene | abundance | CDR3nt | CDR3aa
TRBJ2-7 | NA | 12 | TRBV29-1 | NA | TGCAGCGCAATCACTGCGACCTACGAGCAGTACTTC | CSAITATYEQYF
TRBJ1-6 | NA | 12 | TRBV5-4 | NA | TGTGCCAGCAGCCTTCTCGGTTCACCCCTCCACTTT | CASSLLGSPLHF
TRBJ1-6 | NA | 14 | TRBV9 | NA | TGTGCCAGCAGCGTAGCCCAGAATAATTCACCCCTCCACTTT | CASSVAQNNSPLHF
TRBJ2-3 | NA | 16 | TRBV5-4 | NA | TGTGCCAGCAGCTTGGCCCAGGGGCGTTACACAGATACGCAGTATTTT | CASSLAQGRYTDTQYF
TRBJ1-1 | TRBD1 | 17 | TRBV18 | NA | TGTGCCAGCTCACCCGGGACAGGGGGGTCTATGGGCACTGAAGCTTTCTTT | CASSPGTGGSMGTEAFF
TRBJ2-5 | NA | 16 | TRBV5-4 | once | TGTGCCAGCAGCTTGGGGCGTGGGGGGCCTGGGGAGACCCAGTACTTC | CASSLGRGGPGETQYF
TRBJ1-2 | NA | 15 | TRBV18 | NA | TGTGCCAGCTCGTCCGAGGATGCGGGGAACTATGGCTACACCTTC | CASSSEDAGNYGYTF
TRBJ2-7 | TRBD2 | 15 | TRBV19 | NA | TGTGCCAGTAGTATACTAGCGGGGAGCTCCTACGAGCAGTACTTC | CASSILAGSSYEQYF
TRBJ1-1 | NA | 13 | TRBV12-3/TRBV12-4 | NA | TGTGCCAGCAGTTCATCCGCGGCAGATGAGGCTTTCTTT | CASSSSAADEAFF
TRBJ1-4 | NA | 14 | TRBV3-1/TRBV3-2 | NA | TGTGCCAGCAGCCGGACGTATGGATCGGAAAAACTGTTTTTT | CASSRTYGSEKLFF
TRBJ1-2 | NA | 13 | TRBV7-9 | NA | TGTGCCAGCAGCTTCAACCAGGGGCGCGGCTACACCTTC | CASSFNQGRGYTF
TRBJ1-5 | NA | 16 | TRBV15 | NA | TGTGCCACCAGCAGAGATGAGGGTCGAAGGGATCAGCCCCAGCATTTT | CATSRDEGRRDQPQHF
TRBJ2-7 | NA | 11 | TRBV12-5 | NA | TGTGCTAGTGCCGCCGATTACGAGCAGTACTTC | CASAADYEQYF
TRBJ2-5 | NA | 14 | TRBV5-5 | once | TGTGCCAGCAGCTTGGAAGGGTACCAAGAGACCCAGTACTTC | CASSLEGYQETQYF
TRBJ1-1 | NA | 13 | TRBV7-8 | NA | TGTGCCAGCAGCCGGGACCCTGGGGCTGAAGCTTTCTTT | CASSRDPGAEAFF
TRBJ2-3 | NA | 15 | TRBV27 | few | TGTGCCAGCACGGGGGGCGGCCTAAGCACAGATACGCAGTATTTT | CASTGGGLSTDTQYF
TRBJ2-7 | TRBD1 | 12 | TRBV29-1 | NA | TGCAGCGCCGAGACAGGGGGCGACGAGCAGTACTTC | CSAETGGDEQYF
TRBJ2-2 | TRBD2 | 17 | TRBV10-3 | NA | TGTGCCATCAGTGAAAGTAGCGGGGGGCCGAACACCGGGGAGCTGTTTTTT | CAISESSGGPNTGELFF
TRBJ2-3 | TRBD1 | 14 | TRBV19 | NA | TGTGCCAGTAGCCCGACAGGGTGGACAGATACGCAGTATTTT | CASSPTGWTDTQYF
TRBJ2-5 | NA | 14 | TRBV2 | NA | TGTGCCAGCAGTTTGGGAGAACGGGGGGAGACCCAGTACTTC | CASSLGERGETQYF
TRBJ2-7 | TRBD1 | 15 | TRBV7-2 | NA | TGTGCCAGCAGCTTAGAGGTGACAGGGGCCTCCGAGCAGTACTTC | CASSLEVTGASEQYF
TRBJ2-7 | NA | 15 | TRBV9 | NA | TGTGCCAGCAGCGTAGAAGGGGACATTGCCTACGAGCAGTACTTC | CASSVEGDIAYEQYF
TRBJ1-3 | TRBD1 | 16 | TRBV5-3 | once | TGTGCCAGAAGCTTGATCGGGACAGGGGCTGGAAACACCATATATTTT | CARSLIGTGAGNTIYF
TRBJ1-4 | NA | 13 | TRBV11-2 | NA | TGTGCCAGCAGCTTCAAGACGGATGAAAAACTGTTTTTT | CASSFKTDEKLFF
TRBJ2-3 | NA | 16 | TRBV19 | NA | TGTGCCAGTAGTTTCTCTAGCAAAGTAGGCACAGATACGCAGTATTTT | CASSFSSKVGTDTQYF
TRBJ2-7 | NA | 13 | TRBV19 | NA | TGTGCCAGTACGGGACACGGAACCTACGAGCAGTACTTC | CASTGHGTYEQYF
TRBJ2-7 | NA | 14 | TRBV4-3 | NA | TGCGCCAGCAGCCTGGGGACGAGCTCCTACGAGCAGTACTTC | CASSLGTSSYEQYF
TRBJ2-7 | TRBD2 | 15 | TRBV2 | NA | TGTGCCAGCAGTCAGACTAGCGGGAGAGCCTACGAGCAGTACTTC | CASSQTSGRAYEQYF
TRBJ1-1 | TRBD1 | 13 | TRBV6-2/TRBV6-3 | NA | TGTGCCAGCAGTTACCGCCGAGACAGGGCAGCTTTCTTT | CASSYRRDRAAFF
TRBJ2-7 | TRBD1 | 16 | TRBV7-9 | NA | TGTGCCAGCAGCTTAGATGACAGGGGGATCTCCTACGAGCAGTACTTC | CASSLDDRGISYEQYF
TRBJ2-1 | NA | 15 | TRBV10-3 | NA | TGTGCCATCAGTGAGGGCCCCTCTTTTTACAATGAGCAGTTCTTC | CAISEGPSFYNEQFF
TRBJ2-4 | TRBD2 | 16 | TRBV7-2 | NA | TGTGCCAGCAGCTCCCCGACTAGCGGGTCAAAAAACATTCAGTACTTC | CASSSPTSGSKNIQYF
TRBJ1-6 | NA | 15 | TRBV4-2 | NA | TGTGCCAGCAGCCAAGGTCGGGGGGAGGATTCACCCCTCCACTTT | CASSQGRGEDSPLHF
TRBJ2-5 | NA | 12 | TRBV7-9 | once | TGTGCCAGCAGCTTAGGGAAAGAGACCCAGTACTTC | CASSLGKETQYF
TRBJ1-5 | TRBD1 | 16 | TRBV7-8 | NA | TGTGCCAGCAGCTTAGCGGGACAGGGCGGCAATCAGCCCCAGCATTTT | CASSLAGQGGNQPQHF
TRBJ1-5 | NA | 16 | TRBV27 | NA | TGTGCCAGCAGTCCGTTGGGGGGCTTGGGCAATCAGCCCCAGCATTTT | CASSPLGGLGNQPQHF
TRBJ2-2 | TRBD1 | 15 | TRBV7-3 | NA | TGTGCCAGCAGCTTCGAGGGGGCGCGGACCGGGGAGCTGTTTTTT | CASSFEGARTGELFF
TRBJ2-5 | NA | 15 | TRBV5-1 | NA | TGCGCCAGCAGCCCGGGGGCAGGGGCGCAAGAGACCCAGTACTTC | CASSPGAGAQETQYF
TRBJ1-2 | NA | 11 | TRBV9 | NA | TGTGCCAGCAGCAGACAGGCCGGCTACACCTTC | CASSRQAGYTF
TRBJ2-2 | TRBD2 | 16 | TRBV5-1 | NA | TGCGCCAGCAGCCAGGGACTAGCGGGAGGTACCGGGGAGCTGTTTTTT | CASSQGLAGGTGELFF
TRBJ1-3 | NA | 15 | TRBV3-1/TRBV3-2 | NA | TGTGCCAGCAGCCAGAATAGTGGGAGTGGAAACACCATATATTTT | CASSQNSGSGNTIYF
TRBJ2-3 | NA | 16 | TRBV3-1/TRBV3-2 | NA | TGTGCCAGCAGCCAAGATGTGGAGGGAGAGACAGATACGCAGTATTTT | CASSQDVEGETDTQYF
TRBJ2-1 | NA | 13 | TRBV19 | NA | TGTGCCACCAGCTTAGTCCCCTACAATGAGCAGTTCTTC | CATSLVPYNEQFF
TRBJ1-1 | NA | 13 | TRBV2 | NA | TGTGCCAGCTTGACCGACTTTCATGGTGAAGCTTTCTTT | CASLTDFHGEAFF
TRBJ1-1 | NA | 14 | TRBV4-2 | few | TGTGCCAGCAGCCATGCAGGCATGAACACTGAAGCTTTCTTT | CASSHAGMNTEAFF
TRBJ1-2 | NA | 11 | TRBV9 | NA | TGTGCCAGCCGCGCGGGGGATGGCTACACCTTC | CASRAGDGYTF
TRBJ1-6 | NA | 15 | TRBV2 | few | TGTGCCAGCAGTGTCTTGCGGACTTATAATTCACCCCTCCACTTT | CASSVLRTYNSPLHF
TRBJ2-7 | NA | 14 | TRBV30 | NA | TGTGCCTGGAGTGTATTCCCAACATCCTACGAGCAGTACTTC | CAWSVFPTSYEQYF
TRBJ1-1 | TRBD1 | 13 | TRBV7-9 | few | TGTGCCAGCAGCCCAGGGGGCGTCAATGAAGCTTTCTTT | CASSPGGVNEAFF
TRBJ1-2 | NA | 12 | TRBV21-1 | NA | TGTGCCAGCAGCCTCCTGGAGCATGGCTACACCTTC | CASSLLEHGYTF
TRBJ2-7 | NA | 15 | TRBV9 | NA | TGTGCCAGCAGCGCCCGAGCTGGGACATCCTACGAGCAGTACTTC | CASSARAGTSYEQYF
TRBJ1-1 | NA | 14 | TRBV19 | once | TGTGCCAGTAGTTGGGACCGCCCGAACACTGAAGCTTTCTTT | CASSWDRPNTEAFF
TRBJ2-5 | TRBD2 | 15 | TRBV2 | NA | TGTGCCAGCAAGAGACTAGCGCGGGGGCAAGAGACCCAGTACTTC | CASKRLARGQETQYF
TRBJ1-1 | NA | 14 | TRBV11-2 | NA | TGTGCCAGCAGCTTGGGCAGTAAGAACACTGAAGCTTTCTTT | CASSLGSKNTEAFF
TRBJ1-2 | NA | 15 | TRBV4-1 | NA | TGCGCCAGCAGCCAAGAAGTCGGGGCTTGGAATGGCTACACCTTC | CASSQEVGAWNGYTF
TRBJ1-2 | NA | 17 | TRBV5-1 | NA | TGCGCCAGCAGCTTGGAGGGTCGCGCAGGGGTTGGCTATGGCTACACCTTC | CASSLEGRAGVGYGYTF
TRBJ2-5 | NA | 13 | TRBV5-6 | NA | TGTGCCAGCAGCCGCAGGGGATGGGAGACCCAGTACTTC | CASSRRGWETQYF
TRBJ1-1 | TRBD1 | 16 | TRBV19 | NA | TGTGCCAGTAGTATGCTCCCAGGGGGCATGAACACTGAAGCTTTCTTT | CASSMLPGGMNTEAFF
TRBJ1-4 | NA | 15 | TRBV4-3 | NA | TGCGCCAGCAGCCAGTTCATAGCAACTAATGAAAAACTGTTTTTT | CASSQFIATNEKLFF
TRBJ2-5 | TRBD1 | 16 | TRBV2 | NA | TGTGCCAGCAGTTGGGGAGGGACAGGGACTGAGGAGACCCAGTACTTC | CASSWGGTGTEETQYF